This T cell receptor beta chain stems from a study of T cell clonotyping in hematopoietic cell transplantation (TCRdb year 2021). Context from the whole study: Recipient samples taken before transplant were collected after cytoreduction. A total of some 140 blood samples were gathered in the study from over 30 consecutive transplant recipients along with their related donors. Recruitment of patients ran from late 2015 to early 2017, and follow-up continued until late 2020 or until death.

Study-wide conclusions, independent of this receptor: The sample size was limited, and CD4 and CD8 repertoire contributions could not be separated because cells were not sorted. Broader TCR repertoire diversity after transplant was predicted by Inverse Simpson Index values from donors and from recipients before transplant. Recipient repertoires showed only a small fraction of overlap with donor repertoires, and over 95% appeared de novo at the given depth. After transplant, TCR diversity in recipients dropped, and pathologically expanded clonotypes increased progressively from day 30 to day 180.

About this clone: Its target antigen remains unknown. No base quality values were provided; no much bigger clone lies one nucleotide off.

The CDR3 has 16 amino acids, counting the end cysteine and phenylalanine. The read is trimmed to its CDR3 DNA, 48 bases read in frame from base 1. CDR1 and CDR2, per the germline V gene (reference sequence), are MNHNY and SVGAGI. Trimming removed 3 bases from V and 7 bases from J; the gene matches leave 11 bases unexplained. The meaning of the sample's time point label: recipient sample about 28 days before transplant, after cytoreduction. Blood from recipients was drawn about 28 days before transplant and again at days 30, 100 and 180 after transplant. Using Nuclei Lysis Solution, genomic DNA was extracted from unfractionated peripheral blood mononuclear cells that were either fresh or cryopreserved. The immunoSEQ assay, a bias-controlled multiplex PCR with V- and J-specific primers, was used to amplify TCR beta CDR3 regions from genomic DNA. A proprietary barcode and Illumina adapter sequences were added to the CDR3 amplicons in a second PCR step. CDR3 libraries were sequenced on an Illumina MiSeq instrument. Concerning the study's data processing: Export and quality control were done with immunoSEQ Analyzer 3.0, while downstream analyses used R Bioconductor and Immunarch. Only productive rearrangements in the normalized downsampled data set were used to calculate repertoire metrics. Pathologically expanded clonotypes were defined as those larger than 5 templates in the normalized cohort. Repertoire diversity was measured with the Inverse Simpson Index. CMV-specificity analyses were carried out on the non-normalized data set to capture all clonotypes. TCRdb took over this immuneACCESS table, retaining in-frame rearrangements with V and J assigned. Such tables are incomplete; in checked studies, under half of the missing clones stem from an unresolved V gene, and the remainder is unexplained. V and J calls plus clone size are reproduced from that table; the DNA served to infer D and trimming. Across this sample there are approximately 42,000 clones, with 85% seen only once. Around 3% of the sample comes from the top ten.

The receptor chain draws on TRBV6-6 and TRBJ1-4; the central 7 bases match TRBD1. This specimen was peripheral blood mononuclear cells, taken before stem cell transplant. The source is a man aged 55-75 years with acute myeloid leukemia. Some clones in this sample may be carry-over from other donors' samples. The CDR3 corresponds to CASSYSGQGGGEKLFF. The DNA sequence follows: TGTGCCAGCAGTTATAGCGGCCAGGGGGGCGGTGAAAAACTGTTTTTT.